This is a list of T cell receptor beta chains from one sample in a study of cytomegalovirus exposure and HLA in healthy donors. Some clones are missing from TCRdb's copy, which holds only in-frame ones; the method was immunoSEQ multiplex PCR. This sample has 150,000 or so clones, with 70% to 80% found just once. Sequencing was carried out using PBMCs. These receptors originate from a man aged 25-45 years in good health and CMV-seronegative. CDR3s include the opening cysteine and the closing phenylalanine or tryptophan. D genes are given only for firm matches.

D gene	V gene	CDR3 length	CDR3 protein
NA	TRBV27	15	CASSLAQGGSDTQYF
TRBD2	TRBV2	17	CASRSERGGRYTGELFF
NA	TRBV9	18	CASSVSGVGLGGANVLTF
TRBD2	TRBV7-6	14	CASSFGLAGREQYF
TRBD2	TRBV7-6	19	CASSLNSRLAGGGTGELFF
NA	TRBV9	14	CASSVAWGAYEQYF
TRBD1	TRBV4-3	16	CASSQDSSGQGYEQYF
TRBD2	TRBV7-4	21	CASSLWPGRLAGGFRTDTQYF
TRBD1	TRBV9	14	CASSARTGVEKLFF
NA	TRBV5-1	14	CASSLGGATDTQYF
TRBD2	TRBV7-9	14	CASSKSAGGETQYF
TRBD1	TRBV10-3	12	CAIRGTGVEQYF